This record concerns one T cell receptor beta chain sequence. The V end lost 4 bases, the J end lost 1 base, and 4 bases lay between the germline ends. The CDR3 contains 13 residues. Germline V gives CDR1 MGHDK, CDR2 SYGVNS. This sample was included in a study of patients and donors after allogeneic stem cell transplantation. MiXCR was run by TCRdb on the RT-PCR reads, yielding one entry per CDR3 protein. The data show about 15,000 distinct CDR3 sequences, under 35% seen once. V and J are TRBV25-1 and TRBJ2-2, with no clear D. This clonotype was obtained from a human donor who was either an allogeneic HSCT recipient or a stem cell or donor lymphocyte infusion donor (not recorded which). It is not recorded whose cells these are; they may come from a transplant donor. The sequenced sample consisted of blood, either unsorted or a sorted T cell fraction (not recorded which). The CDR3 region is CASSGLNTGELFF. The CDR3 DNA reads as TGTGCCAGCAGTGGACTGAACACCGGGGAGCTGTTTTTT.